This TCR beta chain is drawn from a study of T-cell memory formation after mild COVID-19. Study-level background: TCR clusters showed largely donor specificity.

In its sample, this clonotype was seen many times. TCRdb re-derived calls from the 5' RACE reads in MiXCR, one entry per CDR3 protein. The sample includes approximately 500,000 distinct CDR3 sequences, about 23% of them seen just once. Germline-derived CDR1 and CDR2 are SGHVS and FNYEAQ. Trimming took off 4 bases at V and 2 bases at J, with 11 bases between the two ends. The CDR3 totals 14 residues. The TCR sequence derives from an adult woman who had mild COVID-19 (a few samples of this study predate the infection). Cell type and time point are not known. The sequencing sample was made of PBMCs or a T cell subset sorted from them (not recorded which). The genes are TRBV7-6 and TRBJ1-2; tentative D call: TRBD1 (6 bases). In DNA, the CDR3 is TGTGCCAGCAGCTCGTGGACAGAGAACTATGGCTACACCTTC. It specifies CASSSWTENYGYTF.